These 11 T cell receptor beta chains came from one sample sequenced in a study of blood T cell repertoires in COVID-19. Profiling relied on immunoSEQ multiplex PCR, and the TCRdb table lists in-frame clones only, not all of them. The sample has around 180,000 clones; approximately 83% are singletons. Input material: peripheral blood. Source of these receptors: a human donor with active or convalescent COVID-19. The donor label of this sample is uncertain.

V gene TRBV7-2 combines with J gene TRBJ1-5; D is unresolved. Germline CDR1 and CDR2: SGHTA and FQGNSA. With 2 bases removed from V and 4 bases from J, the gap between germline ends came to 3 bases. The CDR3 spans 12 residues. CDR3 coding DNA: TGTGCCAGCAGCTTACAAAATCAGCCCCAGCATTTT. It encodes CASSLQNQPQHF.

CDR3 in DNA: TGTGCCACCAGCAGAGATTTTATGGTACAGGGTGGCTACACCTTC. It is translated as CATSRDFMVQGGYTF. The rearrangement links TRBV15 to TRBJ1-2, with D maybe TRBD1 (6 bases). The CDR3 is 15 amino acids. Per the germline V gene, CDR1 is LNHNV and CDR2 is YYDKDF (reference sequence). Trimming shortened V by 0 bases and J by 7 bases, and 15 bases separated the two germline ends. The variable domain in full, completed from reference TRBV15 and TRBJ1-2, reads DAMVIQNPRYQVTQFGKPVTLSCSQTLNHNVMYWYQQKSSQAPKLLFHYYDKDFNNEADTPDNFQSRRPNTSFCFLDIRSPGLGDTAMYLCATSRDFMVQGGYTFGSGTRLTVV.

The DNA for the CDR3 is TGTGCCAGCAGTGTGCGGGACACAGATACGCAGTATTTT. Translated: CASSVRDTDTQYF. The genes are TRBV12-3 or TRBV12-4 and TRBJ2-3, with D perhaps matching TRBD2 (6 bases). This CDR3 is 13 amino acids long. The V end was cut by 5 bases, the J end by 2 bases, with 8 bases between.

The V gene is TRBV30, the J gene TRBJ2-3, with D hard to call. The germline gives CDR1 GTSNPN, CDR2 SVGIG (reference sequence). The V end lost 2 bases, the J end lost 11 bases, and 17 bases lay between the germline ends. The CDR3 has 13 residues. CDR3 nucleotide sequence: TGTGCCTGGAGTAAACCTTTGCAGGCGATGCAGTATTTT. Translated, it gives CAWSKPLQAMQYF.

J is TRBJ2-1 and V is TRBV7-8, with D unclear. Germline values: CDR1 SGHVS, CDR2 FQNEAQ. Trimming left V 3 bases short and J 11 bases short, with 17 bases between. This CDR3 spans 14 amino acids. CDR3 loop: CASSFTQSVIKQFF. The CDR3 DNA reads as TGTGCCAGCAGCTTTACCCAGTCCGTTATCAAGCAGTTCTTC.

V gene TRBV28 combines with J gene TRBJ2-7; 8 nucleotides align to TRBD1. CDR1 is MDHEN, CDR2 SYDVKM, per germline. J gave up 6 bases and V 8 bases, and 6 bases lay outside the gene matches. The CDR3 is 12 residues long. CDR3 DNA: TGTGCCAGCTCGCAGGGGGCTTCCGAGCAGTACTTC. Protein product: CASSQGASEQYF.

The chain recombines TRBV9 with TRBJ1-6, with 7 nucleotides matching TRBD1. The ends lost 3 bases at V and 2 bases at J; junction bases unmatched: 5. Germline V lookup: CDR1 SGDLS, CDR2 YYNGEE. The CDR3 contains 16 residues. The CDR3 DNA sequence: TGTGCCAGCAGCGAGGGACAGCCACCCTATAATTCACCCCTCCACTTT. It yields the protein CASSEGQPPYNSPLHF.

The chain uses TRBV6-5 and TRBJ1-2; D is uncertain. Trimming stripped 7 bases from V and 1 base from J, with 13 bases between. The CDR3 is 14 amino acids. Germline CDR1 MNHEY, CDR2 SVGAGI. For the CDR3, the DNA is TGTGCCAGCAACGTAATGGGGAGTAACTATGGCTACACCTTC. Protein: CASNVMGSNYGYTF.

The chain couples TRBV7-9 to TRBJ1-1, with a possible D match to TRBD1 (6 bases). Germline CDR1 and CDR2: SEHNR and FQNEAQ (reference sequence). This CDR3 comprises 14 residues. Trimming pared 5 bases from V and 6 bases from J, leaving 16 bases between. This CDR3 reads CASSLRYRDPEAFF. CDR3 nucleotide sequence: TGTGCCAGCAGCCTAAGGTACAGGGACCCTGAAGCTTTCTTT.

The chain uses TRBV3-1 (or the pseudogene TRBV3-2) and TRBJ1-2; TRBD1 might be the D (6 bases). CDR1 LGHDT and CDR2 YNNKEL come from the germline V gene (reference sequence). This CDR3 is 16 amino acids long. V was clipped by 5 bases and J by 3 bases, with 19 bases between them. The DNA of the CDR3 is TGTGCCAGCAGCGAGTCAGGGGCCCTATGGGACTATGGCTACACCTTC. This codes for CASSESGALWDYGYTF.

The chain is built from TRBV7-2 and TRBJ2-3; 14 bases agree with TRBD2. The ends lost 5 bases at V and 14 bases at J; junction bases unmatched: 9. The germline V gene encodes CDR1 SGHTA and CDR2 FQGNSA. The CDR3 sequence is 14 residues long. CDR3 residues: CASSPSGLAGGRYF. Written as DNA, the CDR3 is TGTGCCAGCAGCCCAAGCGGACTAGCGGGGGGACGGTATTTT.